What follows are 27 T cell receptor beta chains derived from one specimen sequenced in a study of cytomegalovirus exposure and HLA in healthy donors. A multiplex PCR was run with 60 Vbeta primers and 13 Jbeta primers. The protocol was immunoSEQ multiplex PCR, while the TCRdb copy is restricted to in-frame clones and leaves out a portion. The sample carries about 110,000 clones, around 80% recorded once. Sequenced sample: PBMCs. These receptors came from a young man in good health and CMV-seropositive.

This sequence joins TRBV7-3 and TRBJ2-1; 7 bases map to TRBD2. The trim removed 5 bases at V and 3 bases at J, leaving 7 bases unmatched. In germline, CDR1 is SGHTA, CDR2 FQGTGA. The CDR3 runs 15 residues. The CDR3 region has the DNA TGTGCCAGCAGCCGCACCGGGACTAACTACAATGAGCAGTTCTTC. Amino acid sequence: CASSRTGTNYNEQFF. Based on the CDR3 plus reference TRBV7-3 and TRBJ2-1, the full variable domain is GAGVSQTPSNKVTEKGKYVELRCDPISGHTALYWYRQSLGQGPEFLIYFQGTGAADDSGLPNDRFFAVRPEGSVSTLKIQRTERGDSAVYLCASSRTGTNYNEQFFGPGTRLTVL.

The chain joins TRBV5-1 to TRBJ2-1, with a tentative D call TRBD2 (6 bases). The CDR3 runs 17 residues. Trimming left V 0 bases short and J 6 bases short, with 19 bases between. Germline V gene sequence: CDR1 SGHRS, CDR2 YFSETQ. CDR3 DNA sequence: TGCGCCAGCAGCTTGGTACCGGGACTCATTTCCCTCAATGAGCAGTTCTTC. Amino acids: CASSLVPGLISLNEQFF. The entire variable domain, with the rest obtained from reference TRBV5-1 and TRBJ2-1, is as follows: KAGVTQTPRYLIKTRGQQVTLSCSPISGHRSVSWYQQTPGQGLQFLFEYFSETQRNKGNFPGRFSGRQFSNSRSEMNVSTLELGDSALYLCASSLVPGLISLNEQFFGPGTRLTVL.

This clone occurred a few times. V is TRBV6-7 and J is TRBJ1-5; 8 bases are a match to TRBD1. TRBV6-7 is assigned to the ORF class and has an uncertain function. The J segment lost 7 bases and the V segment lost 0 bases, leaving 14 bases of the junction unmatched. This CDR3 region has 18 residues. For the CDR3, the DNA is TGTGCCAGCAGTTACTCGACGCGGTCAGGGGGCTGGCAACAGCCCCAGCATTTT. The encoded protein is CASSYSTRSGGWQQPQHF.

V usage is TRBV2 and J usage is TRBJ1-6; D is undetermined. The V end lost 5 bases, the J end lost 8 bases, and 19 bases lay between the germline ends. This CDR3 has 16 amino acids. Germline CDR1 SNHLY, CDR2 FYNNEI. The CDR3 reads CASSRRGRGYHSPLHF. The CDR3, as DNA: TGTGCCAGCAGTCGCCGGGGTCGGGGATATCATTCACCCCTCCACTTT. The full variable domain, rest sourced from reference TRBV2 and TRBJ1-6, is EPEVTQTPSHQVTQMGQEVILRCVPISNHLYFYWYRQILGQKVEFLVSFYNNEISEKSEIFDDQFSVERPDGSNFTLKIRSTKLEDSAMYFCASSRRGRGYHSPLHFGNGTRLTVT.

The chain is built from TRBV4-3 and TRBJ1-4; D is perhaps TRBD1 (6 bases). Trimming stripped 1 base from V and 2 bases from J, with 8 bases between. CDR3 length: 15 residues. Germline assignment: CDR1 LGHNA and CDR2 YSLEER. The CDR3 here is CASSQGTGTNEKLFF. CDR3 in DNA: TGCGCCAGCAGCCAAGGTACAGGGACTAATGAAAAACTGTTTTTT.

The gene calls are TRBV7-5 and TRBJ1-6; the D call of TRBD1 is as the table states it, not checked on the DNA. TRBV7-5 corresponds to a pseudogene. CDR3 size: 15 residues. The CDR3 bases are TGTGTCAGAAGAAGTCCAGGGCGCTGTAATTCACCCCTCCACTTT. It translates to CVRRSPGRCNSPLHF.

A word on this clone: Other DNA sequences within the sample encode an identical CDR3. The chain has TRBV7-9 and TRBJ2-7; 15 bases are shared with TRBD2. Per the germline V gene, CDR1 is SEHNR and CDR2 is FQNEAQ (reference sequence). With V trimmed by 5 bases and J by 4 bases, 3 bases remained unmatched. This CDR3 comprises 15 residues. This chain's CDR3 is CASSLGTSGGYEQYF. CDR3 sequence (DNA): TGTGCCAGCAGCCTCGGGACTAGCGGGGGGTACGAGCAGTACTTC.

The chain carries TRBV7-2 and TRBJ2-7; 9 bases map to TRBD2. Trimming cost V 1 base and J 6 bases; bases outside gene matches: 7. Looked up from germline, CDR1 is SGHTA and CDR2 is FQGNSA. This CDR3 spans 15 amino acids. CDR3 in amino acids: CASSLESSGVSEQYF. As DNA, the CDR3 is TGTGCCAGCAGCTTAGAGTCTAGCGGGGTGAGCGAGCAGTACTTC.

This rearrangement joins TRBV10-3 to TRBJ1-1, with D perhaps TRBD1 (5 bases). From germline, CDR1 is ENHRY and CDR2 SYGVKD. V lost 10 bases to trimming and J lost 1 base, with 22 bases between them. The CDR3 has 16 residues. CDR3 residues: CATGFGGGRKNTEAFF. DNA for the CDR3: TGTGCCACCGGGTTTGGTGGGGGGAGAAAGAACACTGAAGCTTTCTTT.

The V call is TRBV6-1, the J call TRBJ1-1; D call uncertain. Germline V CDR1 and CDR2: MNHNS, SASEGT. The V end was cut by 6 bases, the J end by 5 bases, with 19 bases between. This CDR3 region has 15 residues. The CDR3 loop is CASREQFVQITEAFF. In DNA form, the CDR3 reads TGTGCCAGCAGGGAACAGTTTGTCCAGATAACTGAAGCTTTCTTT.

The table lists this clone with a count of one. The V gene is TRBV2, the J gene TRBJ2-3, with a possible D match to TRBD2 (5 bases). The CDR3 extends over 13 amino acids. Germline V CDR1 and CDR2: SNHLY, FYNNEI. V was cut by 6 bases and J by 9 bases, with 16 bases left in between. The DNA for the CDR3 is TGTGCCAGCAGCGATGGACTCTCTAAGACGCAGTATTTT. Translation: CASSDGLSKTQYF.

The rearrangement links TRBV27 to TRBJ2-5; weak D call: TRBD2 (6 bases). V was trimmed by 5 bases and J by 2 bases, leaving 15 bases between them. Germline V gene lookup returns CDR1 MNHEY and CDR2 SMNVEV (reference sequence). This CDR3 has 15 residues. Here the CDR3 reads CASSPSRAGQETQYF. The CDR3 DNA reads as TGTGCCAGCAGTCCTTCTCGTGCGGGACAAGAGACCCAGTACTTC.

The rearrangement uses TRBV4-2 and TRBJ2-7; 10 positions match TRBD2. V was pared by 2 bases and J by 3 bases, with 22 bases of the junction left unmatched. The CDR3 length is 21 residues. Germline V gene lookup returns CDR1 LGHNA and CDR2 YNFKEQ. CDR3 amino acids: CASSQTLEDRDQRGGGYEQYF. CDR3 coding DNA: TGTGCCAGCAGCCAAACCCTGGAGGACAGGGACCAGCGGGGGGGCGGCTACGAGCAGTACTTC.

The rearrangement joins TRBV9 to TRBJ2-3; D gene unclear. V dropped 3 bases and J dropped 1 base, with 9 bases sitting between them. This CDR3 is 14 amino acids long. Germline V CDR1 and CDR2: SGDLS, YYNGEE. The CDR3 DNA sequence: TGTGCCAGCAGCGCCGAAACTCGCACAGATACGCAGTATTTT. Translating it yields CASSAETRTDTQYF. Looking up the rest from reference TRBV9 and TRBJ2-3 gives the full variable domain: DSGVTQTPKHLITATGQRVTLRCSPRSGDLSVYWYQQSLDQGLQFLIQYYNGEERAKGNILERFSAQQFPDLHSELNLSSLELGDSALYFCASSAETRTDTQYFGPGTRLTVL.

The chain is built from TRBV5-4 and TRBJ2-5; possibly TRBD2 for D (6 bases). The J call may be incorrect, as the DNA end agrees better with TRBJ2-7. In germline, CDR1 is SGHNT, CDR2 YYREEE (reference sequence). The CDR3 runs to 13 residues. The CDR3 here is CASSFGGSYEQYF. CDR3 DNA sequence: TGTGCCAGCAGCTTCGGAGGGAGCTACGAGCAGTACTTC.

The chain combines TRBV10-2 with TRBJ2-7; D possibly corresponds to TRBD1 (6 bases). V lost 8 bases and J lost 0, with 11 bases in between. This CDR3 contains 13 residues. Germline V lookup: CDR1 WSHSY, CDR2 SAAADI. CDR3 sequence (DNA): TGCGCCAGCTCCCGGACAGACTCCTACGAGCAGTACTTC. The encoded protein is CASSRTDSYEQYF.

The genes are TRBV29-1 and TRBJ2-1; 10 nucleotides agree with TRBD1. The CDR3 spans 13 residues. Trimming took 8 bases from V and 9 from J; bases not matched to a gene: 10. Germline values: CDR1 SQVTM, CDR2 ANQGSEA. CDR3 nucleotides: TGCAGCCTTGGGGGAGGACAGGGGGTTGAGCAGTTCTTC. This codes for CSLGGGQGVEQFF.

The chain recombines TRBV11-2 with TRBJ1-2; D gene uncertain. V was trimmed by 5 bases and J by 7 bases, leaving 8 bases between them. The CDR3 consists of 11 residues. CDR1 is SGHAT and CDR2 is FQNNGV in the germline V gene. The CDR3 DNA reads as TGTGCCAGCAGCCCCCGGAGTGGCTACACCTTC. Amino acids: CASSPRSGYTF.

The CDR3: CASSAGLADQETQYF. CDR3 DNA sequence: TGTGCCAGCAGCGCGGGACTAGCGGACCAAGAGACCCAGTACTTC. The rearrangement links TRBV9 to TRBJ2-5; 11 bases match TRBD2. The junction had 1 base not matched to a gene; V was cut back by 3 bases and J by 0 bases. CDR1 is SGDLS, CDR2 YYNGEE, per germline. The CDR3 is 15 amino acids.

The V call is TRBV13, the J call TRBJ1-2; TRBD1 agrees at 7 bases. CDR1 is PRHDT and CDR2 is FYEKMQ in the germline V gene (reference sequence). Trimming took 0 bases from V and 7 from J; bases not matched to a gene: 8. The CDR3 totals 15 residues. The CDR3, as DNA: TGTGCCAGCAGCTTAGGCCCCCACAGGGGTGGTGGCTACACCTTC. Protein product: CASSLGPHRGGGYTF.

J is TRBJ2-1 and V is TRBV12-5; 8 bases agree with TRBD2. Losses at the gene ends were 3 bases for V and 2 bases for J; bases not matched to a gene: 6. Germline CDR1 and CDR2: LGHNT and FRNRAP. The CDR3 length is 16 residues. CDR3 DNA sequence: TGTGCTAGTGGTTTCCCTCGGGGGGGCCCCTACAATGAGCAGTTCTTC. The encoded protein is CASGFPRGGPYNEQFF.

The chain joins TRBV28 to TRBJ2-1; D is unclear. V was trimmed by 7 bases and J by 0 bases, leaving 13 bases between them. Germline V gene sequence: CDR1 MDHEN, CDR2 SYDVKM. The CDR3 has 15 amino acids. This chain's CDR3 is CASTAPVASYNEQFF. The CDR3 nucleotides are TGTGCCAGCACTGCCCCAGTAGCCTCCTACAATGAGCAGTTCTTC.

The chain couples TRBV28 to TRBJ2-7; 9 bases match TRBD1. J was trimmed by 9 bases and V by 6 bases; bases with no gene match: 6. CDR3 length: 12 residues. CDR1 is MDHEN and CDR2 is SYDVKM in the germline V gene. CDR3 protein: CASRLDRGGQYF. The CDR3 DNA reads TGTGCCAGCAGACTGGACAGGGGCGGGCAGTACTTC.

The rearrangement joins TRBV10-3 to TRBJ1-6; 10 bases match TRBD1. The CDR3 spans 15 residues. Germline lookup yields CDR1 ENHRY and CDR2 SYGVKD. V shed 6 bases, J shed 5 bases, and the junction held 4 bases outside the gene matches. The CDR3 sequence is CAIRDRGGDNSPLHF. The CDR3 DNA sequence: TGTGCCATCAGGGACAGGGGGGGAGATAATTCACCCCTCCACTTT.

This sequence joins TRBV6-1 and TRBJ2-4; D unresolved. Germline CDR1 and CDR2: MNHNS and SASEGT. V was shortened by 6 bases and J by 6 bases, with 9 bases between the two germline ends. The CDR3 is 12 residues long. The CDR3: CASRGTVNIQYF. Written as DNA, the CDR3 is TGTGCCAGCAGGGGCACAGTAAACATTCAGTACTTC.

This chain uses TRBV5-6 with TRBJ2-6; 8 bases are shared with TRBD1. Germline V CDR1 and CDR2: SGHDT, YYEEEE. Trimming removed 4 bases from V and 0 bases from J; junction bases left unmatched: 9. The CDR3 consists of 18 residues. Here the CDR3 reads CASSPPGTGNSGANVLTF. The CDR3 nucleotides read TGTGCCAGCAGCCCTCCCGGGACAGGTAACTCTGGGGCCAACGTCCTGACTTTC.

The V and J genes are TRBV19 and TRBJ2-3; TRBD2 aligns across 9 bases. V was pared by 0 bases and J by 6 bases, with 1 base of the junction left unmatched. The germline gives CDR1 LNHDA, CDR2 SQIVND (reference sequence). This CDR3 region has 14 residues. CDR3 sequence reads: CASSIDLAGDTQYF. The CDR3, as DNA: TGTGCCAGTAGTATAGACCTAGCGGGGGATACGCAGTATTTT. The full variable domain, rest sourced from reference TRBV19 and TRBJ2-3, is DGGITQSPKYLFRKEGQNVTLSCEQNLNHDAMYWYRQDPGQGLRLIYYSQIVNDFQKGDIAEGYSVSREKKESFPLTVTSAQKNPTAFYLCASSIDLAGDTQYFGPGTRLTVL.